This T cell receptor beta chain appears in the sequencing data of a study of shared clonotypes between healthy human individuals (dated by TCRdb to between 2020 and 2021). Looking at the study overall: Three men and a couple of women, aged 18 to 49 years, made up the cohort. Each donor's leukapheresis produced roughly between roughly 0.85 and 10 billion PBMCs. Blood TCR repertoires of roughly 5 healthy adults were deeply sequenced to estimate repertoire size and the extent of clonotype sharing between individuals. To increase sequencing depth and limit assay-specific biases, TCR repertoire library preparation and sequencing were carried out by different laboratories using diverse techniques. Per donor, three plates each were used for CD4 naive and CD4 memory, two for CD8 naive, and one for CD8 memory. Overall study results and their limits: Approximately 5% of naive CD4, 3% to 3.5% of naive CD8, about 2.5% of memory CD4, and more than 0.35% of memory CD8 clonotypes were shared across several donors. The small number of donors limited the genetic and exposure-history diversity represented. Based on pairwise subsampling, the degree of clonotype sharing among donors was expected to be affected by sequencing depth. Estimated clonotype richness was generally larger for naive than for memory subsets. Higher generation probabilities were observed for clonotypes shared by all four sorted-subset donors than for non-shared clonotypes. Incomplete sequencing was indicated by rarefaction of sorted-subset datasets, despite the large sequencing depth. Sampling was restricted to blood, and TCR repertoires in tissue are likely to differ from TCR repertoires in blood.

Including the terminal cysteine and phenylalanine, the CDR3 comprises 16 residues. Only the CDR3 DNA is retained, 48 bases long and in frame from the first base. Per the germline V gene (reference sequence), MNHEY is the CDR1 and SMNVEV is the CDR2. The V end loses 2 bases and the J end loses 6 bases, and a stretch of 17 bases separates them. Donors were healthy HIV-negative adults with no recently reported acute infections or vaccinations. Every donor was a Caucasian adult living in Nashville, Tennessee, USA. CD4+ T cells were enriched through magnetic negative selection, after which naive cells were positively selected on CD45RA and the remaining negative fraction served as the memory subset. After blood collection by leukapheresis, PBMCs were isolated using Ficoll-Histopaque density gradient centrifugation and then cryopreserved in the vapor phase of liquid nitrogen. Analytical flow cytometry was used to check the purity and quantity of every magnetically sorted T cell population. From each sorted fraction, genomic DNA was isolated and quantified by UV absorbance on a Nanodrop 2000c.

About this clone itself: Its binding antigen is unknown. No base quality information exists; no much larger clone differs at one position.

Using the deep immunoSEQ assay, TCR CDR3 regions were amplified from genomic DNA by multiplex PCR. For each cell subset, the extracted genomic DNA was distributed evenly across all wells of several immunoSEQ 96-well plates, and each plate served as one replicate. For sorted subsets, each replicate PCR was loaded with about 200 ng genomic DNA, equivalent to about 30,000 T cell genomes. Purified libraries were quantified with a Qubit 3.0 fluorometer, sized on a Bioanalyzer 2100, and re-quantified with the KAPA Library Quantification kit. A separate single-read 150-cycle Illumina NextSeq 550 flow cell was used to sequence each immunoSEQ 96-well plate. The authors processed their data as follows. Because only junctional sequences without quality scores were contained in the immunoSEQ output, filtering matching that applied to full-length reads could not be performed. Sequences were annotated with PyIR, a Python wrapper for IgBLAST v1.9, using IMGT germline references to assign V/J genes and CDR3. Reads were removed for weak V/J assignments (E-value above 1e-6), missing CDR3, stop codons, out-of-frame junctions, or ambiguous translated residues. V3J clonotypes were defined as sequences sharing an identical inferred V gene, J gene, and CDR3 amino acid sequence. Percentage overlap between repertoires was computed as shared unique clonotypes divided by the size of the smaller repertoire. Three approaches were used to assess repertoire richness: RTK rarefaction, the Chao1 estimator, and Recon v2.1 estimates of unobserved clonotypes. Generation probabilities were computed with OLGA for all TCRbeta clonotypes obtained by the gDNA method from several donors. Here the immuneACCESS table is served through TCRdb, limited to in-frame sequences with V and J called. Missing clones are a known gap in these copies; in checked studies unresolved V genes cover under half, and the rest lacks a known reason. V and J calls and clone size are given by that table; D and trimming were obtained from the DNA. Here the sample has about 1.5 million clones; 95% to 99% occur a single time. The top ten hold about 0.4% of the sample.

The sample comprised naive CD4+ T cells sorted from blood. The sample's cell subset or site, from its label and the paper: CD45RA+ positively selected. The chain employs TRBV27 and TRBJ1-5, and possibly TRBD1, on 5 matching bases. The clonotype originates from a man aged 30-40 years in good health. The CDR3 is CASSLTQEPNGQPQHF. Read as DNA, the sequence is TGTGCCAGCAGTTTAACACAGGAACCCAATGGTCAGCCCCAGCATTTT.